A selection of T cell receptor beta chains follows, all from one sample in a study of cytomegalovirus exposure and HLA in healthy donors. TCRdb's copy holds only in-frame clones and misses some; the assay was immunoSEQ multiplex PCR. The sample contains about 140,000 clones, less than 85% of which appear only once. Sequencing was done on a sample of PBMCs. Every receptor here comes from a man aged 40-50 years in good health and CMV-seropositive. CDR3s include the opening cysteine and the closing phenylalanine or tryptophan. The D gene is left open where the match is weak. Clone size is stated in some rows and not others, as once, few, many or a class when expanded.

>TRBV7-6|TRBJ1-4|-|TRBD1
CASSLRQGSEKLFF
TGTGCCAGCAGCTTACGACAGGGGAGCGAAAAACTGTTTTTT
>TRBV5-1|TRBJ2-1|-|TRBD1
CASSLAGQWNEQFF
TGCGCCAGCAGCTTGGCGGGACAGTGGAATGAGCAGTTCTTC
>TRBV5-1|TRBJ1-2|-|TRBD1
CASSLVPTGDDYGYTF
TGCGCCAGCAGCTTGGTTCCGACAGGGGATGACTATGGCTACACCTTC
>TRBV19|TRBJ1-2|-|TRBD1
CASSIDRGGREIF
TGTGCCAGTAGTATAGATCGAGGGGGCAGGGAAATCTTC
>TRBV2|TRBJ2-7|once|-
CASRDSINYEQYF
TGTGCCAGCAGGGACAGCATAAACTACGAGCAGTACTTC
>TRBV5-1|TRBJ2-1|-|-
CASSFMRAEQFF
TGCGCCAGCAGCTTTATGAGGGCTGAGCAGTTCTTC
>TRBV7-9|TRBJ2-1|-|TRBD1
CASSPRDRVYNEQFF
TGTGCCAGCAGCCCCCGGGACAGGGTGTACAATGAGCAGTTCTTC
>TRBV7-9|TRBJ2-1|once|-
CATTHRGSNEQFF
TGTGCCACCACCCACCGGGGGAGCAATGAGCAGTTCTTC
>TRBV7-9|TRBJ1-5|-|TRBD1
CASSLGEGARQPQHF
TGTGCCAGCAGCTTAGGTGAGGGGGCTCGTCAGCCCCAGCATTTT
>TRBV25-1|TRBJ1-2|-|TRBD1
CASSETGGANYGYTF
TGTGCCAGCAGTGAGACAGGGGGCGCGAACTATGGCTACACCTTC
>TRBV29-1|TRBJ2-3|-|TRBD2
CSVERLAGALDPEDTQYF
TGCAGCGTTGAGCGGCTAGCGGGAGCCTTGGACCCGGAGGATACGCAGTATTTT
>TRBV9|TRBJ2-1|-|TRBD2
CASSSRLASNEQFF
TGTGCCAGCAGCTCCCGACTAGCCTCCAATGAGCAGTTCTTC
>TRBV7-2|TRBJ2-3|once|-
CASSPVARDTQYF
TGTGCCAGCAGCCCAGTGGCTAGAGATACGCAGTATTTT
>TRBV4-3|TRBJ1-2|once|-
CASSQGGGTYF
TGCGCCAGCAGCCAAGGCGGGGGGACCTACTTC
>TRBV4-3|TRBJ1-1|-|TRBD1
CASSQDHGTGHTEAFF
TGCGCCAGCAGCCAAGATCATGGGACAGGGCACACTGAAGCTTTCTTT
>TRBV6-5|TRBJ2-1|-|TRBD2
CASSYFGLAGADEQFF
TGTGCCAGCAGTTACTTTGGACTAGCGGGAGCGGATGAGCAGTTCTTC
>TRBV4-2|TRBJ1-2|-|-
CASSQDFGQGDSGYTF
TGTGCCAGCAGCCAAGATTTCGGGCAGGGTGACAGTGGCTACACCTTC
>TRBV13|TRBJ2-1|-|TRBD1
CASSLVLGGDEQFF
TGTGCCAGCAGCTTAGTTTTAGGGGGCGATGAGCAGTTCTTC
>TRBV7-2|TRBJ1-1|-|-
CASRAGGAGTEAFF
TGTGCCAGCAGGGCCGGGGGGGCTGGGACTGAAGCTTTCTTT
>TRBV18|TRBJ1-2|once|-
CASSPTDSYGYTF
TGTGCCAGCTCACCAACGGACAGCTATGGCTACACCTTC
>TRBV2|TRBJ1-6|-|-
CASRRDKSSYNSPLHF
TGTGCCAGCAGGAGGGACAAGAGCTCCTATAATTCACCCCTCCACTTT
>TRBV5-1|TRBJ1-2|-|-
CASSRVSGSYGYTF
TGCGCCAGCAGCCGCGTCTCAGGGTCCTATGGCTACACCTTC
>TRBV4-1|TRBJ2-7|-|TRBD2
CASSQPSGGPYEQYF
TGCGCCAGCAGCCAACCTAGCGGGGGTCCCTACGAGCAGTACTTC
>TRBV7-8|TRBJ1-4|-|TRBD1
CASSINRGPNEKLFF
TGTGCCAGCAGCATCAACAGGGGGCCTAATGAAAAACTGTTTTTT
>TRBV7-9|TRBJ1-5|-|-
CASSLSYQPQHF
TGTGCCAGCAGCTTATCATATCAGCCCCAGCATTTT
>TRBV19|TRBJ1-5|-|TRBD1
CASSIGQGRTGNQPQHF
TGTGCCAGTAGTATCGGACAGGGGCGCACTGGCAATCAGCCCCAGCATTTT